These 10 T cell receptor beta chains were all obtained from the same sample, sequenced in a study of cytomegalovirus exposure and HLA in healthy donors. TCRdb keeps only in-frame clones here, not all; method: immunoSEQ multiplex PCR. This table has a few hundred thousand clones, more than 80% appearing once. Sequencing was done on a sample of PBMCs. The receptors originated from a woman under 30 in good health and CMV-seronegative.

The chain employs TRBV7-2 and TRBJ1-2, with D possibly being TRBD1 (6 bases). Trimming stripped 0 bases from V and 6 bases from J, with 14 bases between. The germline gives CDR1 SGHTA, CDR2 FQGNSA. The CDR3 runs 15 residues. In nucleotides, the CDR3 is TGTGCCAGCAGCTTAGCCCGCAGGGGACGAGATGGCTACACCTTC. Translating it yields CASSLARRGRDGYTF.

The J gene is TRBJ1-2, the V gene TRBV10-3, with 10 bases that match TRBD1. With V trimmed by 7 bases and J by 4 bases, 9 bases remained unmatched. Germline V gene data show CDR1 as ENHRY and CDR2 as SYGVKD. This CDR3 comprises 15 residues. This chain's CDR3 is CAINPGTGAGYGYTF. The DNA for the CDR3 is TGTGCCATCAACCCCGGGACAGGGGCGGGCTATGGCTACACCTTC.

The chain has TRBV7-8 and TRBJ2-1, with TRBD2 as a possible D gene (5 bases). This CDR3 contains 14 residues. V lost 2 bases and J 10 bases, leaving 15 bases between the germline ends. The germline CDR1 and CDR2 sequences are SGHVS and FQNEAQ. The CDR3 region has the DNA TGTGCCAGCAGCTTAACCCCCTACTCGGGGGAGCAGTTCTTC. Amino acids: CASSLTPYSGEQFF.

In its sample, this clone was seen once. The chain has TRBV28 and TRBJ2-7, with 9 bases aligning to TRBD1. V lost 1 base to trimming and J lost 0 bases; unmatched junction nucleotides: 13. Germline V gene lookup returns CDR1 MDHEN and CDR2 SYDVKM. CDR3 length equals 19 residues. The CDR3 is CASSLLGDRDSFSSYEQYF. For the CDR3, the DNA is TGTGCCAGCAGTTTATTGGGGGACAGGGACTCCTTTAGCTCCTACGAGCAGTACTTC.

J is TRBJ1-4 and V is TRBV7-9, with a tentative D call TRBD1 (6 bases). The CDR3 spans 15 residues. From germline, CDR1 is SEHNR and CDR2 FQNEAQ (reference sequence). The V gene lost 1 base and the J gene lost 6 bases, with 12 bases spanning the gap. CDR3 coding DNA: TGTGCCAGCAGCTTAGACAGGGTCGAGGATGAAAAACTGTTTTTT. Translated, it gives CASSLDRVEDEKLFF.

The chain carries TRBV6-5 and TRBJ2-7, with 7 bases lining up with TRBD2. The CDR3 extends over 16 amino acids. J was trimmed by 4 bases and V by 2 bases; bases with no gene match: 11. The V gene's germline CDR1 is MNHEY and CDR2 SVGAGI. CDR3 sequence: CASSYTALTSQYEQYF. The CDR3 DNA follows: TGTGCCAGCAGTTACACCGCCTTGACTAGCCAGTACGAGCAGTACTTC.

The rearrangement links TRBV4-3 to TRBJ2-7, with D possibly being TRBD2 (5 bases). This CDR3 comprises 13 residues. V lost 0 bases and J lost 6, with 9 bases in between. CDR1 is LGHNA, CDR2 YSLEER, per germline. The CDR3 protein is CASSQEMRVEQYF. The CDR3 nucleotides read TGCGCCAGCAGCCAAGAGATGAGGGTCGAGCAGTACTTC.

This clone was picked up many times. V usage is TRBV4-3 and J usage is TRBJ2-1; TRBD2 agrees at 9 bases. V lost 6 bases to trimming and J lost 1 base; unmatched junction nucleotides: 13. The CDR3 is 18 amino acids. Per the germline V gene, CDR1 is LGHNA and CDR2 is YSLEER. CDR3 sequence (DNA): TGCGCCAGCAGTCGCGACGGCCGACTAGCGGCATCCTACAATGAGCAGTTCTTC. It translates to CASSRDGRLAASYNEQFF.

CDR3: CASSRGDSGGDTQYF. CDR3 nucleotides: TGTGCCAGCAGCCGCGGGGATAGCGGGGGAGATACGCAGTATTTT. The chain employs TRBV9 and TRBJ2-3, with 9 bases matching TRBD2. Trimming at V came to 4 bases and at J to 5 bases, leaving 8 bases not matched to a gene. The CDR3 is 15 amino acids. From germline, CDR1 is SGDLS and CDR2 YYNGEE.

The J gene is TRBJ1-5, the V gene TRBV28, with 9 positions matching TRBD1. CDR3 length: 18 residues. Trimming cost V 0 bases and J 7 bases; bases outside gene matches: 13. Per germline, CDR1 MDHEN and CDR2 SYDVKM. This CDR3 reads CASSLWGPTGGEGQPQHF. CDR3 nucleotides: TGTGCCAGCAGTTTATGGGGTCCCACAGGGGGCGAGGGACAGCCCCAGCATTTT.